The present TCR beta chain was sequenced within a study of T cells in tuberculosis. With respect to this clone: Its specificity is not known.

The study's findings and limits: Active tuberculosis patients had shorter CDR3-alpha; the beta difference was nonsignificant.

Each donor contributed about 100,000 T cells on average, unsorted. The ends lost 0 bases at V and 0 bases at J; junction bases unmatched: 10. CDR3 length equals 18 residues. Germline values: CDR1 LNHNV, CDR2 YYDKDF (reference sequence). The method was immunoSEQ multiplex PCR; TCRdb's version includes in-frame clones alone and lacks a portion of them. The data show roughly 34,000 clones, about 97% seen once. The sequencing sample was made of PBMCs. This chain connects TRBV15 to TRBJ2-7; 8 bases agree with TRBD2. This receptor was taken from a donor aged 10 to 29 with latent tuberculosis or without tuberculosis infection. DNA of the CDR3: TGTGCCACCAGCAGAGATTTAGGACTAGCTTCTTCCTCCTACGAGCAGTACTTC. Translated, it gives CATSRDLGLASSSYEQYF. Drawing the rest from reference TRBV15 and TRBJ2-7, the complete variable domain is DAMVIQNPRYQVTQFGKPVTLSCSQTLNHNVMYWYQQKSSQAPKLLFHYYDKDFNNEADTPDNFQSRRPNTSFCFLDIRSPGLGDTAMYLCATSRDLGLASSSYEQYFGPGTRLTVT.